The T cell receptor (beta chain) described here comes from a study of tumor-infiltrating lymphocytes in glioblastoma multiforme. Whole-study results and caveats: RNA-based TCR sequencing may distort clone frequencies, since cells carry unequal TCR transcript numbers. TCR plus mutation findings rest on a single glioblastoma patient.

Multiple V-beta primers and a C-beta primer amplified TCRB from RNA. TCRB cDNA was made from approximately 550 ng total RNA. Unique molecular identifiers were not described for the libraries. One entry per CDR3 protein, called by TCRdb with MiXCR from the multiplex PCR reads. The sample includes 25,000 to 35,000 distinct CDR3 sequences, roughly two thirds of them seen just once. This CDR3 comprises 14 residues. Per the germline V gene, CDR1 is MGHRA and CDR2 is YSYEKL. Points on this clonotype: Its antigen is not known. One end of the junction fails to match germline, which may point to a read error.

What was sequenced was brain tumor tissue. The clonotype comes from a male donor with glioblastoma. The V call is TRBV4-1, the J call TRBJ2-1; no definite D call. CDR3 residues: CASSQGGNLSEQFF. CDR3 DNA sequence: TGCGCCAGCAGCCAAGGAGGAAACCTCTCTGAGCAATTCTTC.